This is a list of T cell receptor beta chains from one sample in a study of T-cell memory formation after mild COVID-19. TCRdb independently ran MiXCR on the 5' RACE reads; one entry per CDR3 protein. The sample records fewer than 50,000 distinct CDR3 sequences, 7.3% being singletons. Sample: PBMCs or a T cell subset sorted from them (not recorded which). These receptors were collected from a man younger than 30 who had mild COVID-19 (a few samples of this study predate the infection). Cell type and time point are not known. Both conserved end residues are part of each CDR3. Each record gives: J gene, clone size, V gene, D gene, CDR3 protein. D genes are given only for firm matches. Rows give clone size only sometimes, using once, few, many, or a class for an expanded clone.

TRBJ2-1	many	TRBV5-1	.	CASSLGVPNEQFF
TRBJ2-1	.	TRBV7-2	TRBD2	CASSLAALAGGTNEQFF
TRBJ2-1	.	TRBV5-4	.	CASSEGQHSGNEQFF
TRBJ2-3	.	TRBV5-1	.	CASSFTGSSTDTQYF
TRBJ2-2	many	TRBV7-7	.	CASSLRNTGELFF
TRBJ2-6	.	TRBV28	TRBD2	CASRRGVSGANVLTF
TRBJ1-2	few	TRBV12-3/TRBV12-4	.	CASSLSSGNGYTF
TRBJ1-1	few	TRBV14	.	CASSGAASTEAFF
TRBJ2-5	.	TRBV4-3	TRBD1	CASSPQDRVGTQYF
TRBJ2-5	many	TRBV5-1	TRBD1	CASSRVRGLETQYF
TRBJ1-1	.	TRBV6-2/TRBV6-3	TRBD1	CASRQGGNTEAFF
TRBJ1-2	.	TRBV5-1	.	CASSLSTGYYGYTF
TRBJ1-4	few	TRBV7-9	TRBD1	CASSRIAGGQGQKLFF
TRBJ2-5	many	TRBV20-1	TRBD2	CSARELAAQETQYF
TRBJ1-1	few	TRBV6-2/TRBV6-3	.	CASSDPGLNTEAFF
TRBJ2-6	many	TRBV12-3/TRBV12-4	.	CASTEFRGPLSGANVLTF
TRBJ1-2	many	TRBV24-1	.	CATSDPSRGSYGYTF
TRBJ1-2	few	TRBV6-5	TRBD1	CASRGWTGDYGYTF
TRBJ2-3	many	TRBV5-5	TRBD2	CASSPLGLVSSDTQYF
TRBJ1-2	.	TRBV12-3/TRBV12-4	TRBD1	CASRELAVTGMGNYGYTF
TRBJ2-7	many	TRBV5-1	.	CASSLAWLDSYEQYF
TRBJ1-5	few	TRBV7-3	TRBD1	CASSRQIRTGHQPQHF
TRBJ1-1	.	TRBV7-9	TRBD1	CDSSRQGSTEAFF
TRBJ2-7	.	TRBV6-5	.	CASTRSPGIAAIYEQYF
TRBJ1-2	few	TRBV10-3	TRBD1	CAISQPGQANYGYTF
TRBJ2-5	.	TRBV6-5	.	CASSYNQGNQETQYF
TRBJ1-5	.	TRBV12-3/TRBV12-4	.	CASSFLTVGNQPQHF
TRBJ2-1	many	TRBV11-2	TRBD2	CASSLRFSGGYNEQFF
TRBJ2-7	few	TRBV7-2	.	CASSLAWGGRYEQYF
TRBJ2-6	medium-sized	TRBV4-3	.	CASSQDRAFGSGANVLTF
TRBJ2-2	many	TRBV24-1	.	CATSDFGDTGELFF
TRBJ1-2	.	TRBV18	TRBD1	CASSPRTGTNYGYTF
TRBJ2-3	.	TRBV4-3	TRBD2	CASSQDTSGGAMDTQYF
TRBJ2-1	few	TRBV28	TRBD2	CASSGLGRSEQFF
TRBJ2-1	.	TRBV6-6	.	CASSYPGRGGYNEQFF
TRBJ2-5	.	TRBV12-3/TRBV12-4	.	CASGAGGASAQYF
TRBJ2-7	.	TRBV27	.	CASSLWESSYEQYF
TRBJ2-1	few	TRBV20-1	.	CSASKTLVIKEQFF
TRBJ2-1	few	TRBV7-9	.	CASSPQGLLVDEQFF
TRBJ1-2	few	TRBV6-5	TRBD1	CASSYQQGYGYTF
TRBJ2-7	few	TRBV18	.	CASSPRQQVAGREQYF
TRBJ1-4	few	TRBV12-3/TRBV12-4	TRBD1	CASSPGQGFYEKLFF
TRBJ2-7	.	TRBV5-1	.	CASSFVSGEYEQYF
TRBJ2-1	many	TRBV7-9	TRBD1	CASSLRTGTYAEQFF
TRBJ1-3	.	TRBV12-3/TRBV12-4	.	CASSPGTGFFTIYF
TRBJ1-1	many	TRBV7-9	TRBD1	CASPTWGQGYTEAFF